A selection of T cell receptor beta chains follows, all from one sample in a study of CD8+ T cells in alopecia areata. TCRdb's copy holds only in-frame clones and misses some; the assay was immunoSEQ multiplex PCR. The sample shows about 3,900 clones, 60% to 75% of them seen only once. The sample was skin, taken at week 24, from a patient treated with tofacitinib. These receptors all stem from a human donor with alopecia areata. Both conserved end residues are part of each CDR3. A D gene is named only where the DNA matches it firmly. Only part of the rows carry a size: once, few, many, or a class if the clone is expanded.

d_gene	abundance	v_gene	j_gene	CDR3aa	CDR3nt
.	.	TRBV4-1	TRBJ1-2	CASSQAHYFYYGYTF	TGCGCCAGCAGCCAAGCTCACTATTTTTATTATGGCTACACCTTC
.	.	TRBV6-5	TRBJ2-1	CASSYSKKSDEQFF	TGTGCCAGCAGTTACTCGAAAAAGAGCGATGAGCAGTTCTTC
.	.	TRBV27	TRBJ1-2	CASRPQGWDGYTF	TGTGCCAGCAGGCCCCAGGGGTGGGATGGCTACACCTTC
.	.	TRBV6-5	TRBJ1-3	CASSYSAGSGNTIYF	TGTGCCAGCAGTTATTCAGCAGGGTCTGGAAACACCATATATTTT
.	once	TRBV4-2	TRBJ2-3	CASSESQGGGTDTQYF	TGTGCCAGCAGCGAAAGCCAGGGGGGAGGCACAGATACGCAGTATTTT
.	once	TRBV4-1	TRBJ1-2	CASSQSGATDYGYTF	TGCGCCAGCAGCCAATCCGGGGCCACGGACTATGGCTACACCTTC
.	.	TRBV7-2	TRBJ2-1	CASSPERVGLKQFF	TGTGCCAGCAGCCCCGAAAGAGTAGGGCTTAAGCAGTTCTTC
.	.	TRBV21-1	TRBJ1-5	CASSETMLHWHHQPQHF	TGTGCCAGCAGCGAGACCATGCTACATTGGCATCATCAGCCCCAGCATTTT
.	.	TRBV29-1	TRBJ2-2	CSVEENLTGELFF	TGCAGCGTTGAAGAAAACCTCACCGGGGAGCTGTTTTTT
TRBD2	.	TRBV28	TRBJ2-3	CASSFISGGLDTQYF	TGTGCCAGCAGCTTTATTAGCGGGGGGTTAGATACGCAGTATTTT
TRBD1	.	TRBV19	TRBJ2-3	CASSGRTGTEDTQYF	TGTGCCAGTAGTGGGAGGACAGGGACGGAAGATACGCAGTATTTT
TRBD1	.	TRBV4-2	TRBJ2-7	CASSQAPGQAYEQYF	TGTGCCAGCAGCCAAGCACCGGGACAGGCCTACGAGCAGTACTTC
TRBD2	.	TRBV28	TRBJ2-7	CASIGTTYEQYF	TGTGCCAGCATCGGGACTACCTACGAGCAGTACTTC
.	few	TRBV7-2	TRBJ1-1	CASPLAFF	TGTGCCAGCCCTTTGGCTTTCTTT
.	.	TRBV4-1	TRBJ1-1	CASSQDSVQAAFF	TGCGCCAGCAGCCAAGACAGTGTGCAGGCAGCTTTCTTT
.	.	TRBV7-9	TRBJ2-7	CASSLADPWREQYF	TGTGCCAGCAGCTTAGCGGACCCCTGGCGGGAGCAGTACTTC
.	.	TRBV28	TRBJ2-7	CASSSPPAGAYEQYF	TGTGCCAGCAGTTCCCCGCCGGCAGGGGCCTACGAGCAGTACTTC
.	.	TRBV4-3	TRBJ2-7	CASSQVAGNRYF	TGCGCCAGCAGCCAAGTGGCGGGGAACCGGTACTTC
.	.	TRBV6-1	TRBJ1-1	CASRLAGTNTEAFF	TGTGCCAGCCGTTTGGCCGGGACGAACACTGAAGCTTTCTTT